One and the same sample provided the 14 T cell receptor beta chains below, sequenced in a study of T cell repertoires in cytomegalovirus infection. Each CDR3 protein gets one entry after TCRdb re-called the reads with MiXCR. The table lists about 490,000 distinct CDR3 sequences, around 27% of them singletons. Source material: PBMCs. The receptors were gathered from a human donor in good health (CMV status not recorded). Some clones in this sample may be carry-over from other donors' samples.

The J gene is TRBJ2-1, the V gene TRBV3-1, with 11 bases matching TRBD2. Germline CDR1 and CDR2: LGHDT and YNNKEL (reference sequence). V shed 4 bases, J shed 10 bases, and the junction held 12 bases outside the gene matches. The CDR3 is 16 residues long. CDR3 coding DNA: TGTGCCAGCAGCCCCATCGGGGCTAGCGGGAGGCTGGAGCAGTTCTTC. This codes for CASSPIGASGRLEQFF.

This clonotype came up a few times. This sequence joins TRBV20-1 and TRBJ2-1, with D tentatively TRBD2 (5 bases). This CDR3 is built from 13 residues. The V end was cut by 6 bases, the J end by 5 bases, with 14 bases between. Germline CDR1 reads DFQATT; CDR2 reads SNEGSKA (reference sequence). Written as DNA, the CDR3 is TGCAGTGCCCCAAGGCCAGCGGACAATGAGCAGTTCTTC. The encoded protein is CSAPRPADNEQFF.

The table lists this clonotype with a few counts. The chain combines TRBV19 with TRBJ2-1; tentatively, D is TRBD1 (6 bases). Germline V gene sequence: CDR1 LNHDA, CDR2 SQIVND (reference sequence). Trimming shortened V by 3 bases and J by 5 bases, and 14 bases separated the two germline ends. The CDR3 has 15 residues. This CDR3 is CASSIGRAGDNEQFF. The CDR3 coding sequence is TGTGCCAGTAGTATTGGTAGGGCAGGGGACAATGAGCAGTTCTTC.

CDR3 DNA: TGTGCCACCAGCAGGGCCGTGGACAGAACCTACGAGCAGTACTTC. It codes for CATSRAVDRTYEQYF. V usage is TRBV15 and J usage is TRBJ2-7; D might be TRBD1 (6 bases). Germline V gives CDR1 LNHNV, CDR2 YYDKDF (reference sequence). V lost 3 bases to trimming and J lost 2 bases, with 14 bases between them. The CDR3 extends over 15 amino acids.

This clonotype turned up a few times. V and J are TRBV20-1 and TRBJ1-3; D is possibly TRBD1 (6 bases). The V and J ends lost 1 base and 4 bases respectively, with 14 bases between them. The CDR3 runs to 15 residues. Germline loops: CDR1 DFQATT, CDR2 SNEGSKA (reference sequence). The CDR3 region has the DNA TGCAGTGCTAGAGCCCGGGGGCTGAGAGGAAACACCATATATTTT. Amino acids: CSARARGLRGNTIYF.

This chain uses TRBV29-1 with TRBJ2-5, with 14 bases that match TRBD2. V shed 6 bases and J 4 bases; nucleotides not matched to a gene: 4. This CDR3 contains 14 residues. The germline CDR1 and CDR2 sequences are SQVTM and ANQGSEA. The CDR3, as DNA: TGCAGCGTGGGACTAGCGGGAGTCGGAGAGACCCAGTACTTC. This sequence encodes CSVGLAGVGETQYF.

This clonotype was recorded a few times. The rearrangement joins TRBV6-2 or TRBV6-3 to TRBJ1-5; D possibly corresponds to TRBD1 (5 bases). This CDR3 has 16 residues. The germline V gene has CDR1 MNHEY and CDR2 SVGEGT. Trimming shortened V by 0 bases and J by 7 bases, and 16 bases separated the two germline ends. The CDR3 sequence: CASSYSRVGGNQPQHF. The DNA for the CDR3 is TGTGCCAGCAGTTACTCCAGGGTCGGTGGGAACCAGCCCCAGCATTTT.

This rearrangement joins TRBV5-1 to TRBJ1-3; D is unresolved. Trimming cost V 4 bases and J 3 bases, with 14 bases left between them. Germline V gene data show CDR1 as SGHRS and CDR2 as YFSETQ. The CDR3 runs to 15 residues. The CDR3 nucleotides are TGCGCCAGCAGCCCAGTAGGCTTGAGTGGAAACACCATATATTTT. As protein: CASSPVGLSGNTIYF.

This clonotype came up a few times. CDR3 protein: CASSREAAGASTDTQYF. DNA of the CDR3: TGTGCCAGCAGCCGAGAGGCAGCGGGAGCGAGCACAGATACGCAGTATTTT. The rearrangement uses TRBV27 and TRBJ2-3, with 8 bases aligning to TRBD2. The J segment lost 0 bases and the V segment lost 6 bases, leaving 11 bases of the junction unmatched. Germline values: CDR1 MNHEY, CDR2 SMNVEV (reference sequence). This CDR3 has 17 residues.

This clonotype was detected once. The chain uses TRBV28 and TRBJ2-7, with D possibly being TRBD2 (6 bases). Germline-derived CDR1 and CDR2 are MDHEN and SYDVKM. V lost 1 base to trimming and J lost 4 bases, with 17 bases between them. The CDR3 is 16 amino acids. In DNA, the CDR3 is TGTGCCAGCAGTTTATATCGGGGACTTACAACTTACGAGCAGTACTTC. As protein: CASSLYRGLTTYEQYF.

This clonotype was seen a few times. Here the CDR3 reads CSASRAGGPFVEQFF. The CDR3 region has the DNA TGCAGTGCTAGTCGAGCGGGAGGGCCCTTCGTTGAGCAGTTCTTC. This chain uses TRBV20-1 with TRBJ2-1; TRBD2 matches at 10 bases. The V segment lost 3 bases and the J segment 9 bases; nucleotides outside the gene matches: 11. The CDR3 runs to 15 residues. Looked up from germline, CDR1 is DFQATT and CDR2 is SNEGSKA (reference sequence).

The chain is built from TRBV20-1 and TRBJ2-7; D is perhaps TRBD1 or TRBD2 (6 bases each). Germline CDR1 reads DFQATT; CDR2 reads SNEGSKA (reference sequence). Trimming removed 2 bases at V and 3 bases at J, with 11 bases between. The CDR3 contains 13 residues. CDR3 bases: TGCAGTGCTAGAAGGGGGGAGAGCTACGAGCAGTACTTC. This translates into CSARRGESYEQYF.

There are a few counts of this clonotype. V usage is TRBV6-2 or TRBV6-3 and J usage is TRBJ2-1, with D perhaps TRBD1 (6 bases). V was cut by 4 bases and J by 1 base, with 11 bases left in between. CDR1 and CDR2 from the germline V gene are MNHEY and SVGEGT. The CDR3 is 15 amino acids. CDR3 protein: CASSSQGRSYNEQFF. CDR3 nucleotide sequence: TGTGCCAGCAGTTCCCAGGGGAGATCCTACAATGAGCAGTTCTTC.

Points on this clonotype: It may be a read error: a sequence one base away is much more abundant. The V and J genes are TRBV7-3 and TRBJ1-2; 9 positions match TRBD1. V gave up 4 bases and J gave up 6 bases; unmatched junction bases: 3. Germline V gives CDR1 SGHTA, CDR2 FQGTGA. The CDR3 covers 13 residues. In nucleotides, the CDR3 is TGTGCCAGCAGCTCCCGGACAGGGGATGGCTACACCTTC. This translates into CASSSRTGDGYTF.